A selection of T cell receptor beta chains follows, all from one sample in a study of regulatory T cells in long-lasting Graves disease. TCRdb reprocessed the multiplex PCR reads with MiXCR, giving one entry per CDR3 protein. In the table there are about 400,000 distinct CDR3 sequences, around 21% of which are singletons. The sequenced sample was peripheral blood mononuclear cells (PBMCs), obtained when the disease was refractory, from a patient treated with antithyroid drugs. Receptors originate from a female donor with Graves disease. Each CDR3 is given with its conserved first and last residue. Each record gives: V gene, clone size, J gene, D gene, CDR3 DNA, CDR3 protein. D genes are given only for firm matches. Clone sizes are given selectively: once, few, many, or a class where the clone is expanded.

TRBV15	many	TRBJ1-5	-	TGTGCCACCAGCAGAGGGGTCCCCGGGGGAACGAGCAATCAGCCCCAGCATTTT	CATSRGVPGGTSNQPQHF
TRBV2	-	TRBJ2-3	-	TGTGCCAGCAGTGTAAGGGGTAGTGAAGCAGATACGCAGTATTTT	CASSVRGSEADTQYF
TRBV7-2	-	TRBJ2-7	-	TGTGCCAGCAGCCAAAACCTCGGTGGTGGGGCGGGGACGACCTACGAGCAGTACTTC	CASSQNLGGGAGTTYEQYF
TRBV7-8	many	TRBJ2-7	TRBD2	TGTGCCAGCAGCCTAGCGGGACAGACTCTCTACGAGCAGTACTTC	CASSLAGQTLYEQYF
TRBV20-1	many	TRBJ1-2	-	TGCAGTGCTAGGCATCTCGACTATGGCTACACCTTC	CSARHLDYGYTF
TRBV27	many	TRBJ2-5	-	TGTGCCAGCAGCCCAAGGACAGTACAAGAGACCCAGTACTTC	CASSPRTVQETQYF
TRBV2	many	TRBJ1-6	-	TGTGCCAGCAGTCGCGTGGGGGAGAATTCACCCCTCCACTTT	CASSRVGENSPLHF
TRBV20-1	-	TRBJ1-2	-	TGCAGTGCTAGAGATGCAGAGGGGGGACACTATGGCTACACCTTC	CSARDAEGGHYGYTF
TRBV6-1	many	TRBJ2-7	-	TGTGCCAGCAGACCCACAAGGAGCTCCTACGAGCAGTACTTC	CASRPTRSSYEQYF
TRBV6-1	many	TRBJ2-5	-	TGTGCCAGCAGACGACAGTACCAAGAGACCCAGTACTTC	CASRRQYQETQYF
TRBV20-1	few	TRBJ2-7	TRBD2	TGCAGTGCTAGAGATCCCGCTTCTGGGAGGGGTGCCTACGAGCAGTACTTC	CSARDPASGRGAYEQYF
TRBV9	many	TRBJ2-7	TRBD1	TGTGCCAGCAGCGTAGGACCGGGACAGGGGGGCGAGCAGTACTTC	CASSVGPGQGGEQYF
TRBV28	few	TRBJ2-2	TRBD2	TGTGCCACGGGGGGTATCACAGGGAACACCGGGGAGCTGTTTTTT	CATGGITGNTGELFF
TRBV7-2	many	TRBJ2-7	TRBD1	TGTGCCAGCAGCTCGTACCCACAGGGGCCTACCTACGAGCAGTACTTC	CASSSYPQGPTYEQYF
TRBV30	-	TRBJ2-2	-	TGTGCCTGGAGTGTAACAGGGAGAGACACCGGGGAGCTGTTTTTT	CAWSVTGRDTGELFF
TRBV4-1	many	TRBJ2-5	-	TGCGCCAGCAGCCAAGACTCGGAGTCTGGTGAGACCCAGTACTTC	CASSQDSESGETQYF
TRBV19	-	TRBJ2-7	-	TGTGCCAGTAGTATAGGGAGCAGGCGCTACGAGCAGTACTTC	CASSIGSRRYEQYF
TRBV12-3/TRBV12-4	few	TRBJ2-7	-	TGTGCCAGCAGTATCCCAGGGGGGCCGCAGGGCTTC	CASSIPGGPQGF
TRBV5-4	few	TRBJ2-7	TRBD2	TGTGCCAGCAGCGGCGGACTAGCCGGCTCCTACGAGCAGTACTTC	CASSGGLAGSYEQYF
TRBV30	many	TRBJ1-2	-	TGTGCCTGGAGTTTTCCTGGACAGGGCTACACCTTC	CAWSFPGQGYTF
TRBV11-2	many	TRBJ1-4	TRBD1	TGTGCCAGCAGCTTGACAGGGGGAAGGGAAAAACTGTTTTTT	CASSLTGGREKLFF
TRBV25-1	many	TRBJ1-2	-	TGTGCCAGCAGTGCACCAACGGGGGCTAACTATGGCTACACCTTC	CASSAPTGANYGYTF
TRBV20-1	-	TRBJ1-5	TRBD1	TGCAGTGCTAGAGGAGGACAGGGGTTTAATCAGCCCCAGCATTTT	CSARGGQGFNQPQHF
TRBV6-2/TRBV6-3	few	TRBJ1-2	TRBD1	TGTGCCAGCAGTGAATTCCAGGGGGCTTTGTTGTATGGCTACACCTTC	CASSEFQGALLYGYTF
TRBV12-3/TRBV12-4	many	TRBJ2-7	TRBD2	TGTGCCAGCAGTTTAGGGCTGCGGGAGGAATCCTACGAGCAGTACTTC	CASSLGLREESYEQYF
TRBV29-1	-	TRBJ1-2	-	TGCAGCGTTGTAGGGACCTTCTATGGCTACACCTTC	CSVVGTFYGYTF
TRBV4-2	once	TRBJ1-2	-	TGTGCCAGCAGCCAAGAAGTTTTAGGGGCGGCCGGAAGCTATGGCTACACCTTC	CASSQEVLGAAGSYGYTF
TRBV7-2	once	TRBJ1-1	TRBD1	TGTGCCAGCAGCCAACCTGCAGGGGGAAGGACTGAAGCTTTCTTT	CASSQPAGGRTEAFF
TRBV6-2/TRBV6-3	-	TRBJ2-7	TRBD2	TGTGCCAGCAGTTACTCGATTAGCGGGAGCTACGAGCAGTACTTC	CASSYSISGSYEQYF
TRBV2	-	TRBJ1-6	TRBD1	TGTGCCAGCAGTGACCCCGGGACAGAAACTAGCTCCTATAATTCACCCCTCCACTTT	CASSDPGTETSSYNSPLHF
TRBV10-1	once	TRBJ2-7	-	TGCGCCAGCAGTGCCCCTGTCGAGCAGTACTTC	CASSAPVEQYF
TRBV20-1	-	TRBJ2-7	-	TGCAGTGCTAGGGGGGCTGTGGGAGAGCAGTACTTC	CSARGAVGEQYF
TRBV6-9	few	TRBJ2-7	-	TGTGCCAGCAGTTCCTGGACAGAGATCTCCTACGAGCAGTACTTC	CASSSWTEISYEQYF
TRBV12-5	many	TRBJ2-5	TRBD1	TGTGCTAGTGGTTCCCGGACAGGGGGAGAGACCCAGTACTTC	CASGSRTGGETQYF
TRBV28	-	TRBJ2-2	TRBD2	TGTGCCAGCAGTTTTTCCCGCGGGAGGAGAGTCACCGGGGAGCTGTTTTTT	CASSFSRGRRVTGELFF
TRBV7-9	few	TRBJ1-2	-	TGTGCCAGCAGCTCGCAGAATGATGGCTACACCTTC	CASSSQNDGYTF
TRBV20-1	-	TRBJ2-7	TRBD2	TGCAGTGCTAGACCACCGGGGAGGGCCGGTCAGTACTTC	CSARPPGRAGQYF
TRBV7-2	many	TRBJ2-7	-	TGTGCCAGCAGCCCCGGGACTTACCTGTACGAGCAGTACTTC	CASSPGTYLYEQYF
TRBV20-1	-	TRBJ2-7	-	TGCAGTGCTAGTTCGTCTTCCTACGAGCAGTACTTC	CSASSSSYEQYF
TRBV3-1	many	TRBJ2-4	TRBD2	TGTGCCAGCAGCCAAGATGGGACTAGCGGACCAAACATTCAGTACTTC	CASSQDGTSGPNIQYF
TRBV5-1	many	TRBJ2-7	-	TGCGCCAGCAGCTCCGACCCCTACTACGAGCAGTACTTC	CASSSDPYYEQYF